The 32 T cell receptor beta chains below come from one sample, sequenced in a study of blood T cells in healthy people across ages. Using a J-beta primer mix together with a sample-barcoded 5' primer, a second PCR was run for about 6 to 12 cycles. TCRdb re-derived calls from the 5' RACE reads in MiXCR, one entry per CDR3 protein. The data contain around 790,000 distinct CDR3 sequences, about 42% of them seen just once; the ten biggest clones take up approximately 20%. The sequenced material came from blood. The receptors were sampled from a man in his 60s in good health.

There are a few counts of this clonotype. The chain couples TRBV14 to TRBJ2-5; D is possibly TRBD2 (5 bases). V lost 8 bases and J 5 bases, leaving 12 bases between the germline ends. The CDR3 extends over 12 amino acids. Germline assignment: CDR1 SGHDN and CDR2 FVKESK. CDR3 protein: CASGRTSETQYF. The CDR3 region has the DNA TGTGCCAGCGGGCGGACTTCCGAGACCCAGTACTTC.

The chain has TRBV27 and TRBJ2-3; 8 bases fit TRBD2. Germline loops: CDR1 MNHEY, CDR2 SMNVEV (reference sequence). The CDR3 is 16 amino acids. With 5 bases clipped from V and 0 bases from J, the junction kept 7 bases outside the gene matches. The DNA for the CDR3 is TGTGCCAGCAGTCCCTTAGCGGGGATAAGCACAGATACGCAGTATTTT. Protein product: CASSPLAGISTDTQYF.

This clonotype was seen more than once but under ten times. CDR3 coding DNA: TGTGCCAGCAGTGGGGCCAGCGGGGGCTACACCTTC. It yields the protein CASSGASGGYTF. The gene calls are TRBV2 and TRBJ1-2; D call uncertain. The CDR3 loop spans 12 amino acids. V was cut by 4 bases and J by 8 bases, with 11 bases left in between. Per the germline V gene, CDR1 is SNHLY and CDR2 is FYNNEI.

V is TRBV15 and J is TRBJ2-5; 7 positions agree with TRBD2. The ends lost 0 bases at V and 4 bases at J; junction bases unmatched: 5. The CDR3 loop spans 15 amino acids. Germline CDR1 reads LNHNV; CDR2 reads YYDKDF (reference sequence). This CDR3 reads CATSRDRGGVETQYF. In DNA form, the CDR3 reads TGTGCCACCAGCAGAGACCGTGGGGGGGTAGAGACCCAGTACTTC.

The table lists this clonotype with a count of one. The rearrangement uses TRBV5-1 and TRBJ2-5; no clear D. The ends were cut back, 4 bases at V and 5 bases at J, with 21 bases in the middle. Germline V gene lookup returns CDR1 SGHRS and CDR2 YFSETQ. This CDR3 spans 16 amino acids. In DNA, the CDR3 is TGCGCCAGCAGCCCCCCGGCCCCCTTTGCAAGCGAGACCCAGTACTTC. Translation: CASSPPAPFASETQYF.

This clonotype was seen only once. The chain has TRBV15 and TRBJ2-6; no reliable D call. The V gene's germline CDR1 is LNHNV and CDR2 YYDKDF (reference sequence). CDR3 length: 19 amino acids. V dropped 1 base and J dropped 2 bases, with 18 bases sitting between them. CDR3 sequence: CATSRGEVLPNPGANVLTF. CDR3 bases: TGTGCCACCAGCAGAGGAGAGGTATTGCCAAACCCTGGGGCCAACGTCCTGACTTTC.

The chain combines TRBV18 with TRBJ1-1; D ambiguous. CDR3 length equals 13 residues. Trimming removed 3 bases from V and 0 bases from J, with 5 bases in between. Germline lookup yields CDR1 KGHSH and CDR2 LQKENI. CDR3: CASSPEVNTEAFF. CDR3 in DNA: TGTGCCAGCTCACCGGAGGTGAACACTGAAGCTTTCTTT.

V and J are TRBV29-1 and TRBJ2-7, with a possible D match to TRBD2 (7 bases). In germline, CDR1 is SQVTM, CDR2 ANQGSEA. V shed 3 bases and J shed 0 bases, with 15 bases lying between them. The CDR3 has 15 amino acids. For the CDR3, the DNA is TGCAGCGTTGACGGGGGGCCAGGGAGCTCCTACGAGCAGTACTTC. Protein: CSVDGGPGSSYEQYF.

This clonotype was recorded only once. The junction differs from germline at one of its ends, possibly a read error. The V call is TRBV20-1, the J call TRBJ2-1; 10 bases line up with TRBD1. The CDR3 sequence is 16 residues long. Germline V CDR1 and CDR2: DFQATT, SNEGSKA (reference sequence). For the CDR3, the DNA is TGCAGTGCTTTACCGGGACAGGGGTTTCGTGGCAATGAGCGGTTCTTC. This encodes CSALPGQGFRGNERFF.

This sequence joins TRBV18 and TRBJ2-4; D perhaps matches TRBD2 (5 bases). Germline values: CDR1 KGHSH, CDR2 LQKENI. Trimming pared 1 base from V and 2 bases from J, leaving 12 bases between. This CDR3 is built from 16 residues. CDR3 protein: CASSPQDSLSKNIQYF. The CDR3 region has the DNA TGTGCCAGCTCACCACAGGACTCCCTATCCAAAAACATTCAGTACTTC.

V is TRBV12-3 or TRBV12-4 and J is TRBJ1-4, with 7 nucleotides matching TRBD1. After removal of 0 bases from V and 7 bases from J, the junction contained 5 bases not matched to a gene. This CDR3 region has 15 residues. Written as DNA, the CDR3 is TGTGCCAGCAGTTTAGCACAGGGGATCGGTGAAAAACTGTTTTTT. Its protein product is CASSLAQGIGEKLFF.

The chain employs TRBV20-1 and TRBJ2-4, with D tentatively TRBD2 (5 bases). CDR1 DFQATT and CDR2 SNEGSKA come from the germline V gene (reference sequence). V was cut by 5 bases and J by 1 base, with 12 bases left in between. The CDR3 runs 14 residues. In nucleotides, the CDR3 is TGCAGTGCTGAAAATAGGGAGGCCAAAAACATTCAGTACTTC. This encodes CSAENREAKNIQYF.

The V gene is TRBV25-1, the J gene TRBJ1-5; D might be TRBD1 (5 bases). The germline CDR1 and CDR2 sequences are MGHDK and SYGVNS. CDR3 length: 14 residues. V lost 5 bases to trimming and J lost 1 base, with 9 bases between them. The CDR3, as DNA: TGTGCCAGCAGTATGGGGGGGAGCAATCAGCCCCAGCATTTT. Its translation is CASSMGGSNQPQHF.

This clonotype was picked up a small number of times. The chain carries TRBV6-6 and TRBJ1-2; D is undetermined. This CDR3 region has 12 residues. CDR1 MNHNY and CDR2 SVGAGI come from the germline V gene (reference sequence). V lost 6 bases, J lost 2 bases, and 7 bases lay in between. This CDR3 is CASRQSNYGYTF. CDR3 nucleotides: TGTGCCAGCAGACAATCGAACTATGGCTACACCTTC.

The rearrangement joins TRBV12-3 or TRBV12-4 to TRBJ2-1; 9 bases match TRBD1. The length of the CDR3 is 14 residues. The J segment lost 7 bases and the V segment lost 5 bases, leaving 6 bases of the junction unmatched. CDR3 in DNA: TGTGCCAGCAGTGGACAGGGGAAGGCGAATGAGCAGTTCTTC. Translated, it gives CASSGQGKANEQFF.

This chain joins TRBV20-1 and TRBJ2-1, with 7 nucleotides matching TRBD1. The germline CDR1 and CDR2 sequences are DFQATT and SNEGSKA (reference sequence). This CDR3 has 12 residues. V was pared by 7 bases and J by 6 bases, with 6 bases of the junction left unmatched. CDR3 sequence: CSVWQGVNEQFF. The CDR3 DNA reads as TGCAGTGTATGGCAGGGGGTCAATGAGCAGTTCTTC.

This clonotype was observed a handful of times. V is TRBV7-2 and J is TRBJ2-2; 7 bases are shared with TRBD2. This CDR3 spans 14 amino acids. The germline V gene has CDR1 SGHTA and CDR2 FQGNSA. The J segment lost 5 bases and the V segment lost 2 bases, leaving 2 bases of the junction unmatched. CDR3 sequence reads: CASSLNGGTGELFF. The CDR3 DNA reads TGTGCCAGCAGCTTAAACGGGGGGACCGGGGAGCTGTTTTTT.

The chain has TRBV5-8 and TRBJ2-1; D unclear. V gave up 1 base and J gave up 0 bases, with 11 bases separating them. The germline CDR1 and CDR2 sequences are SGHTS and YDEGEE. The CDR3 contains 16 residues. The CDR3, as DNA: TGTGCCAGCAGCTTGAAGGCCTACTCCTCCTACAATGAGCAGTTCTTC. Translating gives CASSLKAYSSYNEQFF.

Comments on this clonotype: A single base separates this from a much larger clone, so it may be a read error. This chain links TRBV7-9 with TRBJ1-4; D ambiguous. Germline assignment: CDR1 SEHNR and CDR2 FQNEAQ (reference sequence). Trimming removed 5 bases at V and 4 bases at J, with 11 bases between. The CDR3 length is 14 residues. Here the CDR3 reads CASSVDYDNEKLFF. The CDR3 coding sequence is TGTGCCAGCAGCGTAGATTACGATAATGAAAAACTGTTTTTT.

In its sample, this clonotype was seen many times. The chain couples TRBV12-3 or TRBV12-4 to TRBJ1-2; tentatively, D is TRBD1 (6 bases). The CDR3 sequence is 13 residues long. V was shortened by 3 bases and J by 2 bases, with 7 bases between the two germline ends. The CDR3 is CASSFDRNYGYTF. DNA for the CDR3: TGTGCCAGCAGTTTTGACAGGAACTATGGCTACACCTTC.

This clonotype was seen more than once but under ten times. The genes are TRBV7-9 and TRBJ1-2; 10 nucleotides match TRBD1. CDR3 length: 13 residues. Germline V gene sequence: CDR1 SEHNR, CDR2 FQNEAQ (reference sequence). V shed 5 bases, J shed 6 bases, and the junction held 3 bases outside the gene matches. The DNA of the CDR3 is TGTGCCAGCAGCCCGACAGGGGGCCATGGCTACACCTTC. As protein: CASSPTGGHGYTF. Drawing the rest from reference TRBV7-9 and TRBJ1-2, the complete variable domain is DTGVSQNPRHKITKRGQNVTFRCDPISEHNRLYWYRQTLGQGPEFLTYFQNEAQLEKSRLLSDRFSAERPKGSFSTLEIQRTEQGDSAMYLCASSPTGGHGYTFGSGTRLTVV.

This clonotype turned up a few times. This chain connects TRBV12-3 or TRBV12-4 to TRBJ1-6, with TRBD1 matching 9 bases. The CDR3 is made up of 15 amino acids. V gave up 5 bases and J gave up 7 bases; unmatched junction bases: 6. The DNA of the CDR3 is TGTGCCAGCAGTGGCTGGGGACAGGGAAATTCACCCCTCCACTTT. Its protein is CASSGWGQGNSPLHF.

This clonotype has only a few counts. The chain combines TRBV6-1 with TRBJ2-3, with unresolved D. The CDR3 runs to 14 residues. Germline CDR1 and CDR2: MNHNS and SASEGT. V lost 1 base and J lost 2, with 7 bases in between. Written as DNA, the CDR3 is TGTGCCAGCAGTGAAGGGGTTCACACAGATACGCAGTATTTT. Its translation: CASSEGVHTDTQYF.

This clonotype has more than one count but fewer than ten. J is TRBJ2-1 and V is TRBV12-3 or TRBV12-4; D could derive from TRBD1 or TRBD2 (6 bases each). The CDR3 has 16 amino acids. V lost 5 bases and J lost 8, with 22 bases in between. The CDR3 sequence: CASSAFSRGPWDEQFF. CDR3 DNA sequence: TGTGCCAGCAGTGCCTTTTCTCGGGGGCCTTGGGATGAGCAGTTCTTC.

The chain recombines TRBV6-2 or TRBV6-3 with TRBJ2-7, with 9 positions matching TRBD1. CDR1 and CDR2 from the germline V gene are MNHEY and SVGEGT. The CDR3 spans 15 residues. The V gene end was trimmed by 4 bases and the J gene end by 6 bases; junction bases not matched to a gene: 10. CDR3 sequence reads: CASSSHTPTGGEQYF. CDR3 DNA sequence: TGTGCCAGCAGTTCACATACCCCGACAGGGGGCGAGCAGTACTTC.

The rearrangement links TRBV19 to TRBJ1-2; D possibly corresponds to TRBD1 (5 bases). The CDR3 covers 16 residues. Trimming took 2 bases from V and 0 from J, leaving 13 bases between them. Germline V gene sequence: CDR1 LNHDA, CDR2 SQIVND (reference sequence). The CDR3 DNA is TGTGCCAGTAGTATACGGGGGGGGTTAGCTAACTATGGCTACACCTTC. Residues: CASSIRGGLANYGYTF.

V usage is TRBV5-1 and J usage is TRBJ2-1; tentative D call: TRBD1 (6 bases). The CDR3 sequence is 14 residues long. Germline lookup yields CDR1 SGHRS and CDR2 YFSETQ. Trimming removed 1 base at V and 5 bases at J, with 10 bases between. CDR3 in DNA: TGCGCCAGCAGCTTGCTGACAGGTGACAATGAGCAGTTCTTC. It translates to CASSLLTGDNEQFF.

This clonotype was recorded once. The V call is TRBV6-2 or TRBV6-3, the J call TRBJ2-1; no clear D gene. The DNA end is more similar to TRBJ2-7, so the J call may be wrong. The CDR3 contains 14 residues. Germline CDR1 reads MNHEY; CDR2 reads SVGEGT. In DNA form, the CDR3 reads TGTGCCAGCAGTTACGATGGCGGCTACAATGAGCAGTACTTC. It yields the protein CASSYDGGYNEQYF.

The rearrangement uses TRBV7-2 and TRBJ2-2, with no clear D. Trimming cost V 5 bases and J 6 bases, with 10 bases left between them. This CDR3 region has 13 residues. Germline CDR1 SGHTA, CDR2 FQGNSA. CDR3 sequence (DNA): TGTGCCAGCAGCCGCCTTGGAGCCGGGGAGCTGTTTTTT. Its translation: CASSRLGAGELFF.

The chain joins TRBV28 to TRBJ1-1; possibly TRBD1 for D (5 bases). Germline CDR1 MDHEN, CDR2 SYDVKM. CDR3 length equals 16 residues. V was cut by 3 bases and J by 10 bases, with 24 bases left in between. The CDR3 protein is CASSFHDSGRARRAFF. For the CDR3, the DNA is TGTGCCAGCAGTTTCCATGATTCCGGCAGGGCCAGGAGAGCTTTCTTT.

The chain carries TRBV30 and TRBJ2-1, with D perhaps matching TRBD2 (5 bases). The CDR3 is 11 residues long. Per the germline V gene, CDR1 is GTSNPN and CDR2 is SVGIG (reference sequence). The ends were cut back, 4 bases at V and 9 bases at J, with 10 bases in the middle. The CDR3 DNA is TGTGCCTGGATTAGACGGGGTGAGCAGTTCTTC. It encodes CAWIRRGEQFF.

V and J are TRBV20-1 and TRBJ2-1; 14 bases are a match to TRBD2. This CDR3 region has 15 residues. The germline gives CDR1 DFQATT, CDR2 SNEGSKA (reference sequence). The junction had 4 bases not matched to a gene; V was cut back by 0 bases and J by 9 bases. CDR3 region: CSARDAGTSGGEQFF. The CDR3 nucleotides are TGCAGTGCTAGAGATGCAGGGACTAGCGGGGGTGAGCAGTTCTTC.